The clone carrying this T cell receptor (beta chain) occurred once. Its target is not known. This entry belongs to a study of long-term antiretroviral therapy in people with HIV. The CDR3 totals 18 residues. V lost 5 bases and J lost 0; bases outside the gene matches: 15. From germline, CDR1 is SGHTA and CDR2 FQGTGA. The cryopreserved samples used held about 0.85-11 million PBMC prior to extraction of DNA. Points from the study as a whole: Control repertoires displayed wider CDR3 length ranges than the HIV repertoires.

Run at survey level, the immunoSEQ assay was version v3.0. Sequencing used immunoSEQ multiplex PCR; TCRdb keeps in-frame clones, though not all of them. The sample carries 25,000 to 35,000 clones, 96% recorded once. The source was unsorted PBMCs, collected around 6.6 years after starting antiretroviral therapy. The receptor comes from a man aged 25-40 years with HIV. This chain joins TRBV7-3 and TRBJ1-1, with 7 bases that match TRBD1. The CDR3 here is CASSPQQGLISVNTEAFF. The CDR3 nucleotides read TGTGCCAGCAGCCCCCAACAGGGGTTGATATCGGTGAACACTGAAGCTTTCTTT.